The 19 T cell receptor beta chains below all came from one sample that was sequenced in a study of T-cell reconstitution after alpha-beta-depleted transplantation in children. Library preparation (for TCRbeta) was performed with unique molecular identifiers. TCRdb called the PCR reads again in MiXCR, with one record for every CDR3 protein. The table records 490,000 or so distinct CDR3 sequences, around 12% of them present only once. The sequenced sample was PBMCs from the stem cell graft donor, obtained from the stem cell graft. The origin of the receptors is a human donor who donated a stem cell graft to a child with combined immunodeficiency.

The table lists this clonotype with many counts. The chain joins TRBV12-3 or TRBV12-4 to TRBJ2-2; 7 positions match TRBD1. J lost 7 bases, V lost 3 bases, and 5 bases had no gene match. The CDR3 length is 14 residues. DNA for the CDR3: TGTGCCAGCAGTTTTGGGCAGGGGGTCGGGGAGCTGTTTTTT. Its translation is CASSFGQGVGELFF.

This clonotype has more than one count but fewer than ten. V is TRBV7-8 and J is TRBJ2-2; 10 bases agree with TRBD2. J gave up 4 bases and V 2 bases, and 4 bases lay outside the gene matches. In germline, CDR1 is SGHVS, CDR2 FQNEAQ. The CDR3 covers 16 residues. CDR3 loop: CASSLTSGRATGELFF. CDR3 nucleotide sequence: TGTGCCAGCAGCTTAACGAGCGGGAGGGCCACCGGGGAGCTGTTTTTT.

This clonotype was recorded many times. This chain joins TRBV12-3 or TRBV12-4 and TRBJ1-1; 11 bases map to TRBD1. This CDR3 is 13 amino acids long. With 5 bases clipped from V and 7 bases from J, the junction kept 3 bases outside the gene matches. Here the CDR3 reads CASSPGQGVEAFF. The DNA of the CDR3 is TGTGCCAGCAGTCCGGGACAGGGGGTTGAAGCTTTCTTT.

At least ten counts were recorded for this clonotype. V and J are TRBV27 and TRBJ2-5, with TRBD2 identical over 9 bases. Germline CDR1 reads MNHEY; CDR2 reads SMNVEV (reference sequence). CDR3 length: 15 residues. V dropped 5 bases and J dropped 5; count of bases not matched to a gene: 9. CDR3 residues: CASSQTWTSVETQYF. Written as DNA, the CDR3 is TGTGCCAGCAGTCAAACTTGGACTAGCGTGGAGACCCAGTACTTC.

This chain joins TRBV6-2 or TRBV6-3 and TRBJ1-5, with D tentatively TRBD1 (5 bases). CDR1 is MNHEY and CDR2 is SVGEGT in the germline V gene. The CDR3 spans 14 residues. V was shortened by 0 bases and J by 6 bases, with 9 bases between the two germline ends. CDR3 bases: TGTGCCAGCAGTTACTCTAGCAGGGTTCAGCCCCAGCATTTT. Translation gives CASSYSSRVQPQHF.

The V gene is TRBV7-9, the J gene TRBJ2-7, with TRBD1 matching 8 bases. The CDR3 has 15 amino acids. J gave up 4 bases and V 5 bases, and 10 bases lay outside the gene matches. The germline V gene encodes CDR1 SEHNR and CDR2 FQNEAQ (reference sequence). The CDR3 loop is CASSPRDRTPYEQYF. CDR3 bases: TGTGCCAGCAGCCCCCGGGACAGGACACCTTACGAGCAGTACTTC.

The J gene is TRBJ2-1, the V gene TRBV4-2; 7 bases are a match to TRBD2. Germline CDR1 is LGHNA and CDR2 is YNFKEQ. With 4 bases clipped from V and 0 bases from J, the junction kept 6 bases outside the gene matches. This CDR3 has 16 amino acids. CDR3 sequence: CASSRPGGSSYNEQFF. The CDR3 coding sequence is TGTGCCAGCAGCCGACCCGGGGGGTCCTCCTACAATGAGCAGTTCTTC.

This chain connects TRBV30 to TRBJ1-3; a possible D gene is TRBD1 (5 bases). Trimming took off 2 bases at V and 4 bases at J, with 15 bases between the two ends. The CDR3 spans 15 residues. CDR1 is GTSNPN and CDR2 is SVGIG in the germline V gene (reference sequence). CDR3 in amino acids: CAWSPHIPGGNTIYF. The CDR3, as DNA: TGTGCCTGGAGTCCCCATATCCCAGGGGGAAACACCATATATTTT.

This clonotype was seen just once. V and J are TRBV6-2 or TRBV6-3 and TRBJ1-5, with D maybe TRBD1 (5 bases). Germline V CDR1 and CDR2: MNHEY, SVGEGT. The CDR3 contains 13 residues. The V end lost 2 bases, the J end lost 11 bases, and 13 bases lay between the germline ends. CDR3 nucleotide sequence: TGTGCCAGCAGTTACCAAGGGGACGGATCCCAGCATTTT. Protein product: CASSYQGDGSQHF.

This chain uses TRBV5-1 with TRBJ2-3, with 7 bases fitting TRBD2. V lost 0 bases and J lost 2; bases outside the gene matches: 6. The CDR3 spans 16 residues. Germline values: CDR1 SGHRS, CDR2 YFSETQ. The CDR3 DNA follows: TGCGCCAGCAGCTTGGCGGCTAGCGGACCCACAGATACGCAGTATTTT. Translated: CASSLAASGPTDTQYF.

This clonotype was counted a single time. V usage is TRBV20-1 and J usage is TRBJ1-5, with D possibly matching TRBD1 (6 bases). The CDR3 totals 16 residues. Trimming took 7 bases from V and 1 from J, leaving 20 bases between them. The germline CDR1 and CDR2 sequences are DFQATT and SNEGSKA (reference sequence). CDR3: CSGLWAGDFSNQPQHF. In DNA form, the CDR3 reads TGCAGTGGGCTGTGGGCAGGGGATTTCAGCAATCAGCCCCAGCATTTT.

This clonotype came up many times. The chain carries TRBV27 and TRBJ2-2; TRBD2 agrees at 9 bases. Germline V gene sequence: CDR1 MNHEY, CDR2 SMNVEV (reference sequence). This CDR3 comprises 18 residues. With V trimmed by 6 bases and J by 5 bases, 16 bases remained unmatched. Here the CDR3 reads CASSPTSGLRAWTGELFF. The CDR3 nucleotides read TGTGCCAGCAGCCCCACTAGCGGGTTAAGAGCCTGGACCGGGGAGCTGTTTTTT.

Concerning this clonotype: Given the absence of the conserved phenylalanine or tryptophan at the CDR3 end, a read error is likely. This CDR3 reads CASSSPGGRGMNTEAFC. The DNA of the CDR3 is TGTGCCAGCAGCTCCCCAGGAGGCAGGGGCATGAACACTGAAGCTTTCTGT. The rearrangement uses TRBV5-4 and TRBJ1-1, with a possible D match to TRBD1 (6 bases). Trimming pared 3 bases from V and 0 bases from J, leaving 18 bases between. Germline CDR1 SGHNT, CDR2 YYREEE (reference sequence). The CDR3 consists of 17 residues.

This clonotype occurred a few times. The chain joins TRBV18 to TRBJ1-5, with a weak D call TRBD1 (5 bases). CDR1 and CDR2 (germline): KGHSH, LQKENI. Trimming shortened V by 6 bases and J by 4 bases, and 10 bases separated the two germline ends. The CDR3 loop spans 13 amino acids. CDR3 region: CASSRGPNQPQHF. Written as DNA, the CDR3 is TGTGCCAGCTCCCGGGGCCCAAATCAGCCCCAGCATTTT.

This clonotype was seen more than once but under ten times. This chain connects TRBV13 to TRBJ1-2, with D hard to call. This CDR3 region has 13 residues. Trimming left V 2 bases short and J 7 bases short, with 11 bases between. Germline CDR1 PRHDT, CDR2 FYEKMQ (reference sequence). CDR3 nucleotide sequence: TGTGCCAGCAGCTTAACCCGGGGATCTGGCTACACCTTC. Translation gives CASSLTRGSGYTF.

This chain links TRBV6-2 or TRBV6-3 with TRBJ1-5, with D perhaps TRBD1 (5 bases). The CDR3 is made up of 15 amino acids. Deletions cut 0 bases from V and 5 bases from J, with 11 bases between. Germline CDR1 reads MNHEY; CDR2 reads SVGEGT. Written as DNA, the CDR3 is TGTGCCAGCAGTTACTCCGGGACTTTTCATCAGCCCCAGCATTTT. Its protein is CASSYSGTFHQPQHF.

This clonotype was observed many times. The J gene is TRBJ2-1, the V gene TRBV29-1; perhaps TRBD1 as D (5 bases). This CDR3 has 13 amino acids. With 0 bases removed from V and 8 bases from J, the gap between germline ends came to 11 bases. Germline V lookup: CDR1 SQVTM, CDR2 ANQGSEA. CDR3 DNA: TGCAGCGTTGAAGATGCAGGGATGGATGAGCAGTTCTTC. Translating it yields CSVEDAGMDEQFF.

V and J are TRBV29-1 and TRBJ2-7; D is undetermined. V was cut by 7 bases and J by 0 bases, with 13 bases left in between. The CDR3 contains 13 residues. Germline lookup yields CDR1 SQVTM and CDR2 ANQGSEA. DNA of the CDR3: TGCAGCGCAAAAGACGGCGACTCCTACGAGCAGTACTTC. It is translated as CSAKDGDSYEQYF.

CDR3 residues: CASSPKGRLNQPQHF. CDR3 bases: TGTGCCAGCAGTCCCAAGGGACGGCTCAATCAGCCCCAGCATTTT. The rearrangement links TRBV27 to TRBJ1-5, with a possible D match to TRBD1 (5 bases). The germline CDR1 and CDR2 sequences are MNHEY and SMNVEV (reference sequence). V was shortened by 5 bases and J by 3 bases, with 14 bases between the two germline ends. CDR3 size: 15 residues.